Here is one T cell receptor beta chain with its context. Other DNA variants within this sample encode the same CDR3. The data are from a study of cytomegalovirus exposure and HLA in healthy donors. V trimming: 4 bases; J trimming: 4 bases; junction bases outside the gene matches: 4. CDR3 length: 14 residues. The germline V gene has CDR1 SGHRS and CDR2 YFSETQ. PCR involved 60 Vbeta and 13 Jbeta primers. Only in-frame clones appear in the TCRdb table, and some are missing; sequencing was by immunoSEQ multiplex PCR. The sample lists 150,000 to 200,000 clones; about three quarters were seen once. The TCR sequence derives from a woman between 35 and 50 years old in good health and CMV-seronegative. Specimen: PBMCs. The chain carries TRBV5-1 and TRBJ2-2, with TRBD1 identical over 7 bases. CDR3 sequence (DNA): TGCGCCAGCAGCCTGGGACAGAGCACCGGGGAGCTGTTTTTT. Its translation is CASSLGQSTGELFF. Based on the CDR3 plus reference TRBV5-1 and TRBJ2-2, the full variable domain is KAGVTQTPRYLIKTRGQQVTLSCSPISGHRSVSWYQQTPGQGLQFLFEYFSETQRNKGNFPGRFSGRQFSNSRSEMNVSTLELGDSALYLCASSLGQSTGELFFGEGSRLTVL.